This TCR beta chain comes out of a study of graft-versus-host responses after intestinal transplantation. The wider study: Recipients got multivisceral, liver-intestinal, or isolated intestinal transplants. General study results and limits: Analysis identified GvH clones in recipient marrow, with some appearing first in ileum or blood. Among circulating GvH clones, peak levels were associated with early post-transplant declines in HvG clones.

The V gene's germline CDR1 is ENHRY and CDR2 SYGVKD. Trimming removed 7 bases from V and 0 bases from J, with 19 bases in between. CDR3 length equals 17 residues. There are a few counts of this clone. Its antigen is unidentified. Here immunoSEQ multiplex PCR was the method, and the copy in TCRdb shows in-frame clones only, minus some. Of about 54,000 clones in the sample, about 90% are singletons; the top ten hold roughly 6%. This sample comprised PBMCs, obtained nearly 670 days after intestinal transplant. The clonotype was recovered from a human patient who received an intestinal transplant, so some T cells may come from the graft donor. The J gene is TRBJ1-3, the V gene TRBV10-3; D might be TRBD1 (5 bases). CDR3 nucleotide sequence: TGTGCCATCAAATCCGGAGGGGCCGGCAGCTCTGGAAACACCATATATTTT. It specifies CAIKSGGAGSSGNTIYF.